The clone carrying this T cell receptor (beta chain) was seen only a few times. Sequencing was performed with immunoSEQ multiplex PCR; in TCRdb, only in-frame clones are kept and a portion is missing. The repertoire holds approximately 87,000 clones, with over 75% as singletons. The source of the sample is a study of OX40 agonist ivuxolimab in advanced cancers. Unmatched junction bases numbered 9, after V lost 7 bases and J lost 7 bases. Germline values: CDR1 SGHRS, CDR2 YFSETQ. The CDR3 totals 15 residues. This sequence joins TRBV5-1 and TRBJ1-6, with 9 bases matching TRBD1. The source material was CD4+ or CD8+ T cells sorted from blood, sampled in a trial of the OX40 agonist ivuxolimab. The receptor was isolated from an adult with an advanced solid tumor such as melanoma, head and neck, liver or kidney cancer. Here the CDR3 DNA reads TGCGCCAGCCGGACAGGGGCCCAGGGGAATTCACCCCTCCACTTT. This sequence encodes CASRTGAQGNSPLHF.